This T cell receptor beta chain was profiled in a study of cytomegalovirus exposure and HLA in healthy donors. Study-level information: An early data release held tens of millions of unique TCRs from HLA-typed donors.

Both 60 Vbeta primers and 13 Jbeta primers went into the PCR. Sequenced by immunoSEQ multiplex PCR; TCRdb stores in-frame clones only, minus some. The table includes fewer than 200,000 clones, about 85% detected once. While unrecorded immune exposures were likely, the donors were nominally healthy when sampled. Comment on this clone: What it binds is unknown.

Study-wide points: The authors confirmed in vitro that three CMV-associated chains were specific for CMV antigens.

Source material: PBMCs. The TCR comes from a man younger than 30 in good health and CMV-seropositive.

The CDR3 region is CASSQRQVGSGNTIYF. The CDR3 DNA sequence: TGTGCCAGTAGTCAACGACAAGTCGGCTCTGGAAACACCATATATTTT. J is TRBJ1-3 and V is TRBV19; the D is unclear. Germline CDR1 is LNHDA and CDR2 is SQIVND (reference sequence). V was shortened by 5 bases and J by 0 bases, with 14 bases between the two germline ends. The CDR3 consists of 16 residues.